The clone carrying this T cell receptor beta chain has more than one count but fewer than ten. Its target is unknown. The V segment lost 4 bases and the J segment 8 bases; nucleotides outside the gene matches: 7. Germline CDR1 and CDR2: DFQATT and SNEGSKA (reference sequence). This CDR3 is 12 amino acids long. This entry belongs to a study of CD8 T cells in ankylosing spondylitis. Study observations and caveats: A CD8+ phenotype characterized the disease-linked clones, which were relatively rare in peripheral blood. There were earlier reports of some motif variants in reactive arthritis synovial fluid and blood. A TCR beta motif made of several highly homologous variants seemed typical of ankylosing spondylitis blood. Reportedly, significant enrichment of disease-linked clones occurred in matched ankylosing spondylitis synovial fluid.

MiXCR, run by TCRdb on the 5' RACE reads, gives a single entry per CDR3 protein. The repertoire holds 340,000 or so distinct CDR3 sequences, with approximately 14% as singletons. The sample was blood, either unsorted or a sorted T cell fraction (not recorded which). The origin of this receptor is a male donor with ankylosing spondylitis or in good health (not recorded which). The chain uses TRBV20-1 and TRBJ1-2; 7 bases are shared with TRBD1. The CDR3 reads CSATDTGAGYTF. In DNA form, the CDR3 reads TGCAGTGCTACCGATACAGGGGCCGGCTACACCTTC.